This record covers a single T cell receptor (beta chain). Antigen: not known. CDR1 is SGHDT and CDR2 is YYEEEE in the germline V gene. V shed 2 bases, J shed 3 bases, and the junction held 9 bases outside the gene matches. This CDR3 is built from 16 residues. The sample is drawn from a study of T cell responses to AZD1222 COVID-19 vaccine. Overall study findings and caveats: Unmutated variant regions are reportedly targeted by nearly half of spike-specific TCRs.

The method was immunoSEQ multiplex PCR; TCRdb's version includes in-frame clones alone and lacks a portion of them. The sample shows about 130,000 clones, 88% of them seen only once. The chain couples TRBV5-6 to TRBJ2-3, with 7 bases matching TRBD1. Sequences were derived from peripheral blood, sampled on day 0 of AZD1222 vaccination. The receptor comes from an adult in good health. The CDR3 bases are TGTGCCAGCAGCTTCCGACAGGGCCGGTTGACAGATACGCAGTATTTT. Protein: CASSFRQGRLTDTQYF.